The rows below give T cell receptor beta chains drawn from one sample of a study of identifying expanded T cells in peripheral blood. Method: immunoSEQ multiplex PCR; TCRdb's copy keeps in-frame clones and lacks some. The data contain 100,000 or so clones, 80% to 90% of them singletons. Sequenced sample: blood. All receptors come from a person aged 18-69 years in good health. The conserved cysteine and the conserved F or W are not part of the CDR3 here. The order of the fields is clone size, J gene, D gene, V gene, CDR3 protein. D genes are given only for firm matches. Size is omitted from some rows. Given values are once, few, many or a class for expanded clones.

NA | NA | NA | TRBV7-9 | ASSTVYEQY
NA | TRBJ2-7 | NA | TRBV6-1 | ASSERGQAYEQY
NA | TRBJ1-1 | NA | TRBV23-1 | ASSHYDAEAF
once | TRBJ1-2 | NA | TRBV9 | ASSVGGSLYGYT
NA | TRBJ2-7 | NA | TRBV4-2 | ASSQRASGQNLEQY
NA | TRBJ2-3 | NA | TRBV7-2 | ASSSRLLTDTQY
NA | TRBJ2-5 | NA | TRBV14 | ASSQESQETQY
NA | TRBJ2-7 | NA | TRBV27 | ASSIGRGPDYEQY
NA | TRBJ1-1 | TRBD1 | TRBV5-1 | ASSPGTGNTEAF
NA | TRBJ2-5 | NA | TRBV5-1 | ASSRAGQETQY
NA | TRBJ1-2 | NA | TRBV9 | ASSVSAGRVRHGYT
NA | TRBJ2-7 | NA | TRBV21-1 | ASSKSPGRYYEQY
NA | TRBJ1-2 | TRBD1 | TRBV6-6 | ASSTGQDYGYT
NA | TRBJ2-5 | NA | TRBV11-2 | ASSLLTGQGTQY
once | TRBJ1-5 | TRBD1 | TRBV19 | ASSTRPYRGGKLQPQH
NA | TRBJ1-1 | NA | TRBV20-1 | SAPGSYVAF
NA | TRBJ1-1 | NA | TRBV6-1 | ASIKGVNTEAF
NA | TRBJ2-5 | NA | TRBV19 | ASSTGATQETQY
NA | TRBJ1-1 | TRBD1 | TRBV6-5 | ACRRGTGGTEAF
NA | TRBJ2-3 | NA | TRBV19 | ATKAEPSTDTQY
NA | TRBJ2-7 | TRBD2 | TRBV19 | ASSTLTKRGDTYEQY
NA | TRBJ2-7 | TRBD1 | TRBV25-1 | ASRPTGGLSYEQY
many | TRBJ1-3 | TRBD1 | TRBV30 | ARGQEYGNTIY
NA | TRBJ1-5 | TRBD1 | TRBV15 | ATRKSDLLTGQAAFGQPQH